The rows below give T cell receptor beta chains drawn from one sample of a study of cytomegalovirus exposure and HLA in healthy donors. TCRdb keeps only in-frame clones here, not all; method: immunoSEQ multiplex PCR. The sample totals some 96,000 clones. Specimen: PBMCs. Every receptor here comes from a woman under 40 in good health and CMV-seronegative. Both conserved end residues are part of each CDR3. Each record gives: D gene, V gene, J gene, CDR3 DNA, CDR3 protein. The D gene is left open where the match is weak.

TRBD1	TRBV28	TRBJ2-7	TGTGCCAGCAGGCAGGACAGGGAGGAGGTGCAGTACTTC	CASRQDREEVQYF
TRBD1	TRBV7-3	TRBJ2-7	TGTGCCAGCAGCCCCTCCGGGACAGGGGGAGAGCAGTACTTC	CASSPSGTGGEQYF
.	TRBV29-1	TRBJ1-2	TGCAGCGTTGGCCCCGGGGTGGGTAACTATGGCTACACCTTC	CSVGPGVGNYGYTF
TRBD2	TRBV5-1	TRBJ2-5	TGCGCCAGCAGCCCCCTGGGAAGCGGGAGCGAGACCCAGTACTTC	CASSPLGSGSETQYF
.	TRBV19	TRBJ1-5	TGTGCCAGTAGTAACCCAGGGAATAGCAATCAGCCCCAGCATTTT	CASSNPGNSNQPQHF
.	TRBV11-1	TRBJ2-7	TGTGCCAGCAGCTTAGAGTCAGGGGTTTCCTACGAGCAGTACTTC	CASSLESGVSYEQYF
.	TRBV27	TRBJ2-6	TGTGCCAGCAGTGCCCTGGGGGGGGCGATTGGCTCTGGGGCCAACGTCCTGACTTTC	CASSALGGAIGSGANVLTF
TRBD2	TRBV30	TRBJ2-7	TGTGCCTGCCCCCGTTCGGGACTAGCGGGGGCTAACTCCTACGAGCAGTACTTC	CACPRSGLAGANSYEQYF
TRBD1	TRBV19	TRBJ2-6	TGTGCCAGTGCACAGGGGGCAGGGACTGGGGCCAACGTCCTGACTTTC	CASAQGAGTGANVLTF
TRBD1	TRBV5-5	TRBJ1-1	TGTGCCAGCAGCTTGGGGACAGGGCCGACCACTGAAGCTTTCTTT	CASSLGTGPTTEAFF
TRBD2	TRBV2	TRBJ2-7	TGTGCCAGCAGTGAACTAGCGGGGGGGATTGGCGAGCAGTACTTC	CASSELAGGIGEQYF
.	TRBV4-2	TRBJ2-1	TGTGCCAGCAGCCAAGAAGAACTAGCCGGCAATGAGCAGTTCTTC	CASSQEELAGNEQFF
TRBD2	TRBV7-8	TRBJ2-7	TGTGCCAGCAGCTTATTAGGGCTAGCGGGGGGGTACGAGCAGTACTTC	CASSLLGLAGGYEQYF
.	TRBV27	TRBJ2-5	TGTGCCAGCAGTAGCAGGCTTCAAGAGACCCAGTACTTC	CASSSRLQETQYF
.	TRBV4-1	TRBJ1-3	TGCGCCAGCAGCCCTCTGGGCAGCTCTGGAAACACCATATATTTT	CASSPLGSSGNTIYF
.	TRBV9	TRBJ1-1	TGTGCCAGCAGCGTAGCTCCGCGGAACACTGAAGCTTTCTTT	CASSVAPRNTEAFF
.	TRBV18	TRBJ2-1	TGTGCCAGCTCACTAGCGGTGAGCTCCTACAATGAGCAGTTCTTC	CASSLAVSSYNEQFF
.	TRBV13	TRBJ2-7	TGCGCCAGCAGCTCGGTCGAGGGCCAGTACTTC	CASSSVEGQYF
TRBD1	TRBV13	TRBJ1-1	TGTGCCAGCAGCTTAGGGGACAGGGTCACTGAAGCTTTCTTT	CASSLGDRVTEAFF
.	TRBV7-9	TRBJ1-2	TGTGCCAGCAGCTTAGGGCAGGGTGTCGGTGGCTACACCTTC	CASSLGQGVGGYTF
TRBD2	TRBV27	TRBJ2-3	TGTGCCAGCAAAAGGGAGGGCCGGGAAGATACGCAGTATTTT	CASKREGREDTQYF